This TCR beta chain derives from a study of OX40 agonist ivuxolimab in advanced cancers. Across the whole study: Dose-escalation patients had hepatocellular carcinoma, melanoma, renal cell or head and neck cancer. Allowance was made for prior anti-PD-1, anti-PD-L1 or anti-CTLA-4 therapy, and approximately 40% had some.

Profiling relied on immunoSEQ multiplex PCR, and the TCRdb table lists in-frame clones only, not all of them. The sample has 70,000 to 90,000 clones, nearly 85% seen once. Comment on this clone: What it recognizes is unknown.

Germline CDR1 is MGHRA and CDR2 is YSYEKL. The CDR3 runs to 14 residues. Trimming shortened V by 1 base and J by 4 bases, and 10 bases separated the two germline ends. Study-level results: Among patients with partial responses at 0.1-3.0 mg/kg, clonal expansion was among the lowest.

The receptor comes from an adult with an advanced solid tumor such as melanoma, head and neck, liver or kidney cancer. The rearrangement uses TRBV4-1 and TRBJ1-1, with TRBD1 as a possible D gene (5 bases). Here the sequenced sample was CD4+ or CD8+ T cells sorted from blood, taken in a trial of the OX40 agonist ivuxolimab. The CDR3 region is CASSQGRQGTEAFF. The CDR3 DNA is TGCGCCAGCAGCCAAGGGAGGCAGGGCACTGAAGCTTTCTTT.